The subject of this entry is one T cell receptor beta chain. The antigen is undetermined. V trimming: 4 bases; J trimming: 4 bases; junction bases outside the gene matches: 10. The CDR3 runs to 16 residues. CDR1 SGHTA and CDR2 FQGNSA come from the germline V gene. Every bit of the isolated RNA underwent reverse transcription, so sequencing read expressed TCRB transcripts. Reads from naive, central memory and regulatory T cell samples averaged around 4 million. This table comes from immunoSEQ multiplex PCR, and its TCRdb copy is limited to in-frame clones, with some not included. The data show around 310,000 clones, approximately 13% seen once. These data come from a study of beta chain features in type 1 diabetes. Sorting based on CD45RO/CCR7/CD25/CD127/CD95/CD27 separated CD4+ naive, central memory, regulatory and stem cell-like memory cells. Study results and caveats: PCR may have favored shorter templates equally in patients and controls. People with Type 1 diabetes carried modestly yet significantly shorter TCRB CDR3s in all four CD4+ subsets. Small HLA sub-analyses could not settle whether HLA shapes TCRB rearrangement.

The chain joins TRBV7-2 to TRBJ2-1; 7 bases are a match to TRBD2. The sample consisted of naive CD4+ T cells from blood. This sequence originates from a woman between 18 and 29 years old with type 1 diabetes. The CDR3 DNA sequence: TGTGCCAGCAGCTCCAACGGAGCGGGACCGTACAATGAGCAGTTCTTC. It codes for CASSSNGAGPYNEQFF.